One and the same sample provided the 11 T cell receptor beta chains below, sequenced in a study of human T cells and chemical hapten exposure (dated by TCRdb to the early 2020s). The time point label, as the study defines it: patch test 1, 2 weeks after DPC sensitization. Taken with the paper, the label for treatment or condition translates to: therapeutic diphenylcyclopropenone sensitization with weekly scalp DPC. Preparation of the library involved RACE. The sequencer listed for this sample is NextSeq 500. The public reads were reprocessed in TCRdb via fastp at Q25 and MiXCR, keeping in-frame beta chains. Under each unique CDR3 protein, matching rows form one entry showing the most common genes and DNA. The sample table lists about 360,000 distinct CDR3 sequences, 4.8% of them with a count of one. The biggest ten clones account for approximately 2.5% of the sample. Sequencing was performed on whole blood, taken in connection with sensitization to the hapten diphenylcyclopropenone (DPC). These receptors were taken from a woman aged 45 to 65 with alopecia areata. Some clones in this sample may be carry-over from other donors' samples.

As regards this clonotype: This may be a read error: a much more frequent sequence differs by one nucleotide. The chain has TRBV6-1 and TRBJ2-7; 9 bases agree with TRBD1. Trimming at V came to 8 bases and at J to 5 bases, leaving 1 base not matched to a gene. Germline CDR1 reads MNHNS; CDR2 reads SASEGT. The CDR3 totals 11 residues. CDR3 nucleotides: TGTGCCAGCGGGACAGGGAACGAGCAGTACTTC. This codes for CASGTGNEQYF.

A few counts support this clonotype. The CDR3 DNA reads as TGTGCCAGCAGCCAAGTCCACGGGGGGGGTGAAGCTTTCTTT. Protein product: CASSQVHGGGEAFF. The V gene is TRBV14, the J gene TRBJ1-1; possible D gene TRBD1, 5 bases. Between the trimmed V and J ends, which lost 1 base and 7 bases, there was a span of 13 bases. Germline-derived CDR1 and CDR2 are SGHDN and FVKESK. The CDR3 sequence is 14 residues long. Combining the CDR3 with reference TRBV14 and TRBJ1-1 gives the whole variable domain EAGVTQFPSHSVIEKGQTVTLRCDPISGHDNLYWYRRVMGKEIKFLLHFVKESKQDESGMPNNRFLAERTGGTYSTLKVQPAELEDSGVYFCASSQVHGGGEAFFGQGTRLTVV.

This chain links TRBV6-6 with TRBJ1-2; no firm D call. The germline gives CDR1 MNHNY, CDR2 SVGAGI (reference sequence). Between the trimmed V and J ends, which lost 5 bases and 1 base, there was a span of 17 bases. CDR3 size: 16 residues. The CDR3: CASSTGFGRDNYGYTF. For the CDR3, the DNA is TGTGCCAGCAGTACGGGGTTCGGACGAGATAACTATGGCTACACCTTC.

The J gene is TRBJ1-3, the V gene TRBV20-1; unclear D gene. Germline loops: CDR1 DFQATT, CDR2 SNEGSKA (reference sequence). CDR3 size: 16 residues. V lost 2 bases, J lost 2 bases, and 16 bases lay in between. CDR3 bases: TGCAGTGCTAGACTGACCGGGAGAAGCGCTGGAAACACCATATATTTT. Translation gives CSARLTGRSAGNTIYF.

This clonotype was seen many times. The V gene is TRBV11-2, the J gene TRBJ1-1; unclear D gene. The CDR3 sequence is 18 residues long. Germline CDR1 is SGHAT and CDR2 is FQNNGV. V lost 1 base and J 1 base, leaving 19 bases between the germline ends. Written as DNA, the CDR3 is TGTGCCAGCAGCTTAGGGGCGAAAGGCCTCGGGAGGAACACTGAAGCTTTCTTT. Its translation is CASSLGAKGLGRNTEAFF.

The chain links TRBV6-5 to TRBJ2-2; 8 positions agree with TRBD2. In germline, CDR1 is MNHEY, CDR2 SVGAGI. The trim removed 10 bases at V and 2 bases at J, leaving 9 bases unmatched. This CDR3 spans 15 amino acids. The CDR3 DNA follows: TGTGCCACATCACTAGCGGCAACTAACACCGGGGAGCTGTTTTTT. It encodes CATSLAATNTGELFF.

The sample holds a few counts of this clonotype. The J gene is TRBJ1-3, the V gene TRBV29-1; D is possibly TRBD1 (5 bases). Germline lookup yields CDR1 SQVTM and CDR2 ANQGSEA. This CDR3 contains 13 residues. V was trimmed by 4 bases and J by 4 bases, leaving 11 bases between them. As DNA, the CDR3 is TGCAGCGTTGTCCCTAGGGACGGAAACACCATATATTTT. Translating gives CSVVPRDGNTIYF.

This clonotype was found many times. The chain recombines TRBV12-3 or TRBV12-4 with TRBJ2-3; no clear D gene. There are 14 residues in the CDR3. Trimming took 5 bases from V and 4 from J, leaving 13 bases between them. The CDR3 protein is CASSPGLSADTQYF. In DNA, the CDR3 is TGTGCCAGCAGTCCCGGGCTGAGCGCAGATACGCAGTATTTT.

A word on this clonotype: A much larger clone differs from this one at a single base, so this may be a read error. This CDR3 fails to terminate in the conserved phenylalanine or tryptophan, so it likely reflects a read error. The gene calls are TRBV28 and TRBJ2-7; possibly TRBD2 for D (6 bases). Germline assignment: CDR1 MDHEN and CDR2 SYDVKM. V was pared by 6 bases and J by 6 bases, with 15 bases between. The CDR3 loop spans 13 amino acids. The CDR3 bases are TGTGCCAGCAGCACCAACGACGGGGGCGAGCAGTACTAC. This codes for CASSTNDGGEQYY.

The V gene is TRBV7-2, the J gene TRBJ2-3, with 7 bases aligning to TRBD2. Germline assignment: CDR1 SGHTA and CDR2 FQGNSA. V was pared by 0 bases and J by 0 bases, with 3 bases of the junction left unmatched. This CDR3 contains 16 residues. CDR3 loop: CASSLAGGYSTDTQYF. CDR3 sequence (DNA): TGTGCCAGCAGCTTAGCGGGAGGGTATAGCACAGATACGCAGTATTTT.

This clonotype appeared a few times. The chain employs TRBV20-1 and TRBJ2-3; 7 bases match TRBD2. The CDR3 runs to 14 residues. Germline loops: CDR1 DFQATT, CDR2 SNEGSKA (reference sequence). The V segment lost 5 bases and the J segment 1 base; nucleotides outside the gene matches: 6. CDR3 region: CSALPLAGTDTQYF. For the CDR3, the DNA is TGCAGTGCTCTCCCTCTAGCGGGCACAGATACGCAGTATTTT.